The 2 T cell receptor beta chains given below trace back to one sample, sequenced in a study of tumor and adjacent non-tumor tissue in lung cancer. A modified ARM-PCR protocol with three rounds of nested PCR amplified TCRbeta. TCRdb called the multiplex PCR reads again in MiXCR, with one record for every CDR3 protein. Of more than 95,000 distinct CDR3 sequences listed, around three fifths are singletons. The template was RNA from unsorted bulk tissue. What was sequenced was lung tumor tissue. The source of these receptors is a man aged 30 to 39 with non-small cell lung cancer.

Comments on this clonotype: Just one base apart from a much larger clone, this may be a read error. For the CDR3, the DNA is TGCAGTGCTAGAGGTCAGACGGGTGAATACAATGAGCAGTTCTTC. Encoded protein: CSARGQTGEYNEQFF. The gene calls are TRBV20-1 and TRBJ2-1; D unresolved. V was trimmed by 1 base and J by 4 bases, leaving 14 bases between them. This CDR3 is built from 15 residues. Germline lookup yields CDR1 DFQATT and CDR2 SNEGSKA (reference sequence).

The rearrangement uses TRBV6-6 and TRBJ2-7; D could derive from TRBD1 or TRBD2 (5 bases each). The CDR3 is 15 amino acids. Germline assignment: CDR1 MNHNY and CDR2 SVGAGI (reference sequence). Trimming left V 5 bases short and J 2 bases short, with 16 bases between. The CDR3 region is CASSQYRDATYEQYF. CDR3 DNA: TGTGCCAGCAGTCAATACCGGGACGCAACCTACGAGCAGTACTTC.